These 21 T cell receptor beta chains share one sample of origin, sequenced in a study of chemoradiotherapy in HPV16-positive cancers. Here immunoSEQ multiplex PCR was the method, and the copy in TCRdb shows in-frame clones only, minus some. The repertoire includes under 85,000 clones, approximately 91% of them detected once, and 4% to 4.5% sits in the top ten. Source: blood, taken from a patient who underwent chemoradiotherapy. The receptors here all came from a human donor with HPV-associated anogenital cancer.

V gene TRBV28 combines with J gene TRBJ2-3, with 7 bases lining up with TRBD1. Trimming cost V 1 base and J 0 bases; bases outside gene matches: 7. The germline V gene encodes CDR1 MDHEN and CDR2 SYDVKM. The CDR3 loop spans 17 amino acids. In DNA, the CDR3 is TGTGCCAGCAGTTTATATGCACAGGGGCTTAGCACAGATACGCAGTATTTT. Its protein product is CASSLYAQGLSTDTQYF.

The chain is built from TRBV11-2 and TRBJ1-4; TRBD1 aligns across 9 bases. CDR1 and CDR2 (germline): SGHAT, FQNNGV. Trimming cost V 10 bases and J 3 bases; bases outside gene matches: 3. The CDR3 loop spans 13 amino acids. CDR3 in DNA: TGTGCCACTCGGACAGGGGCTAATGAAAAACTGTTTTTT. Encoded protein: CATRTGANEKLFF.

CDR3 loop: CASSVGAASNEKLFF. CDR3 DNA sequence: TGTGCCAGCAGCGTAGGTGCAGCGTCTAATGAAAAACTGTTTTTT. The chain uses TRBV9 and TRBJ1-4; D not resolved. The length of the CDR3 is 15 residues. Germline CDR1 and CDR2: SGDLS and YYNGEE. With 0 bases removed from V and 3 bases from J, the gap between germline ends came to 9 bases.

The chain is built from TRBV5-1 and TRBJ2-5, with 7 bases that match TRBD1. The CDR3 totals 13 residues. The J segment lost 3 bases and the V segment lost 6 bases, leaving 5 bases of the junction unmatched. Germline-derived CDR1 and CDR2 are SGHRS and YFSETQ. The CDR3, as DNA: TGCGCCAGCAACAGGGGTAGGGAAGAGACCCAGTACTTC. Translated, it gives CASNRGREETQYF.

This sequence joins TRBV6-1 and TRBJ1-1; 7 positions match TRBD1. CDR3 length equals 13 residues. The germline CDR1 and CDR2 sequences are MNHNS and SASEGT. Germline trimming cut 5 bases from V and 4 bases from J; bases unmatched to any gene: 4. The CDR3 region is CASSQTGRTEAFF. In DNA, the CDR3 is TGTGCCAGCAGTCAGACAGGGCGCACTGAAGCTTTCTTT.

This chain uses TRBV11-2 with TRBJ2-3, with D tentatively TRBD1 (5 bases). CDR3 length: 14 residues. V gave up 5 bases and J gave up 7 bases, with 16 bases separating them. Germline V lookup: CDR1 SGHAT, CDR2 FQNNGV. This CDR3 is CASSNSDRPYTQYF. The CDR3 region has the DNA TGTGCCAGCAGCAATTCCGACAGACCGTATACGCAGTATTTT.

The sample holds one count of this clone. CDR3 nucleotides: TGTGCCAGCAGTTTATCTTTAGGTGAGGGGGGGGATCCCAATCAGCCCCAGCATTTT. This codes for CASSLSLGEGGDPNQPQHF. The chain recombines TRBV28 with TRBJ1-5; D might be TRBD1 (6 bases). With 1 base removed from V and 3 bases from J, the gap between germline ends came to 22 bases. Germline values: CDR1 MDHEN, CDR2 SYDVKM. The CDR3 loop spans 19 amino acids.

This clone was found a few times. V is TRBV19 and J is TRBJ1-1; D not certain. The germline V gene has CDR1 LNHDA and CDR2 SQIVND (reference sequence). The CDR3 consists of 13 residues. V lost 6 bases to trimming and J lost 3 bases, with 11 bases between them. The CDR3 loop reads CASRIGLDTEAFF. The CDR3 DNA sequence: TGTGCCAGTAGGATTGGTTTAGACACTGAAGCTTTCTTT.

This clone came up a few times. The V and J genes are TRBV28 and TRBJ1-5; D gene ambiguous. Trimming removed 5 bases from V and 4 bases from J, with 6 bases in between. The germline gives CDR1 MDHEN, CDR2 SYDVKM. The CDR3 runs to 12 residues. The CDR3 DNA sequence: TGTGCCAGCAGTAAAGAGAATCAGCCCCAGCATTTT. This encodes CASSKENQPQHF.

Details on this clone: One junction end does not reproduce the germline sequence, and a read error may be involved. The chain combines TRBV9 with TRBJ1-4; D might be TRBD1 (6 bases). The CDR3 covers 15 residues. Germline assignment: CDR1 SGDLS and CDR2 YYNGEE. CDR3 DNA: TGTACCAGCAGCCCTCGGACAGCCTCTAATGAAAAACTGTTTTTT. Protein product: CTSSPRTASNEKLFF.

This rearrangement joins TRBV6-5 to TRBJ1-2; possibly TRBD1 for D (5 bases). Trimming cost V 1 base and J 6 bases, with 15 bases left between them. The CDR3 covers 15 residues. CDR1 is MNHEY, CDR2 SVGAGI, per germline. CDR3 bases: TGTGCCAGCAGTTACTTCCGGCAGGGAGAAAATGGCTACACCTTC. Residues: CASSYFRQGENGYTF.

This clone appeared once. V and J are TRBV5-1 and TRBJ2-2; the D is unclear. Deletions cut 3 bases from V and 6 bases from J, with 6 bases between. Germline V gene sequence: CDR1 SGHRS, CDR2 YFSETQ. The length of the CDR3 is 12 residues. The CDR3: CASSSSAGELFF. The CDR3 nucleotides read TGCGCCAGCAGCTCTAGTGCCGGGGAGCTGTTTTTT.

The chain couples TRBV9 to TRBJ2-7; 9 bases are a match to TRBD2. The V segment lost 3 bases and the J segment 6 bases; nucleotides outside the gene matches: 10. The CDR3 runs 15 residues. Germline V gene lookup returns CDR1 SGDLS and CDR2 YYNGEE. This chain's CDR3 is CASSAGSGSTGEQYF. CDR3 DNA: TGTGCCAGCAGCGCCGGTAGCGGGAGTACGGGCGAGCAGTACTTC.

This rearrangement joins TRBV4-2 to TRBJ1-2, with D possibly TRBD1 on 5 matching bases. Trimming took 0 bases from V and 0 from J, leaving 11 bases between them. The CDR3 runs 16 residues. Germline lookup yields CDR1 LGHNA and CDR2 YNFKEQ. CDR3 bases: TGTGCCAGCAGCCAAGATCCGGGGACCCCTAACTATGGCTACACCTTC. Encoded protein: CASSQDPGTPNYGYTF.

This rearrangement joins TRBV30 to TRBJ1-4, with D unclear. V was clipped by 0 bases and J by 9 bases, with 8 bases between them. Germline CDR1 reads GTSNPN; CDR2 reads SVGIG (reference sequence). The CDR3 is 12 amino acids. Written as DNA, the CDR3 is TGTGCCTGGAGTGTGGGGTACCAAAAACTGTTTTTT. This translates into CAWSVGYQKLFF.

The gene calls are TRBV5-1 and TRBJ2-2; no clear D gene. Per the germline V gene, CDR1 is SGHRS and CDR2 is YFSETQ. The CDR3 runs 15 residues. V was clipped by 2 bases and J by 1 base, with 9 bases between them. The CDR3 DNA sequence: TGCGCCAGCAGCTTCACAACCATGAACACCGGGGAGCTGTTTTTT. It is translated as CASSFTTMNTGELFF.

The rearrangement uses TRBV11-2 and TRBJ2-1; possibly TRBD2 for D (6 bases). The V gene lost 4 bases and the J gene lost 2 bases, with 12 bases spanning the gap. Germline V gene sequence: CDR1 SGHAT, CDR2 FQNNGV. CDR3 length equals 15 residues. The CDR3 region has the DNA TGTGCCAGCAGCTCCGTTAGCGGTCCCTACAATGAGCAGTTCTTC. It codes for CASSSVSGPYNEQFF.

This clone has a single count. The gene calls are TRBV27 and TRBJ2-7; 11 positions agree with TRBD1. This CDR3 comprises 14 residues. The V gene end was trimmed by 6 bases and the J gene end by 7 bases; junction bases not matched to a gene: 8. From germline, CDR1 is MNHEY and CDR2 SMNVEV (reference sequence). The CDR3 DNA follows: TGTGCCAGCAGGAGGACAGGGGGCCTCAGGGAGCAGTACTTC. This gives the protein CASRRTGGLREQYF.

The chain carries TRBV2 and TRBJ1-5; the D gene is possibly TRBD1 (6 bases). V lost 6 bases and J lost 1, with 13 bases in between. CDR1 and CDR2 (germline): SNHLY, FYNNEI. The length of the CDR3 is 15 residues. The CDR3 nucleotides are TGTGCCAGCAGGGGGGGCAGGGAGAGCAATCAGCCCCAGCATTTT. Protein product: CASRGGRESNQPQHF.

This clone has more than one count but fewer than ten. The V gene is TRBV29-1, the J gene TRBJ1-2, with 9 bases fitting TRBD1. The length of the CDR3 is 16 residues. Trimming cost V 2 bases and J 3 bases; bases outside gene matches: 10. The germline V gene has CDR1 SQVTM and CDR2 ANQGSEA. CDR3 sequence: CSVESGTGREDYGYTF. Here the CDR3 DNA reads TGCAGCGTTGAATCCGGGACAGGGAGGGAAGACTATGGCTACACCTTC. Supplemented by reference TRBV29-1 and TRBJ1-2, the full variable domain reads SAVISQKPSRDICQRGTSLTIQCQVDSQVTMMFWYRQQPGQSLTLIATANQGSEATYESGFVIDKFPISRPNLTFSTLTVSNMSPEDSSIYLCSVESGTGREDYGYTFGSGTRLTVV.

The rearrangement links TRBV5-8 to TRBJ1-2; D is perhaps TRBD1 (5 bases). The CDR3 totals 14 residues. CDR1 and CDR2 from the germline V gene are SGHTS and YDEGEE. V lost 1 base and J lost 7, with 14 bases in between. The CDR3, as DNA: TGTGCCAGCAGCTTGAAACAGGCCTACGGTGGCTACACCTTC. It codes for CASSLKQAYGGYTF.